This TCR beta chain was sequenced in a study of blood T cell repertoires in COVID-19. Study details: Specimens from acute and convalescent COVID-19 originated in the United States, Italy and Spain. The analysed material was cDNA or gDNA that came from T cells, B-cell-depleted T cells, or PBMCs.

The germline gives CDR1 SGHKS, CDR2 YYEKEE (reference sequence). The CDR3 sequence is 15 residues long. The V and J ends lost 0 bases and 4 bases respectively, with 11 bases between them. In the authors' workflow: Cell counts per sample came from amplifying reference gene primers. The repertoire was sequenced with immunoSEQ multiplex PCR; TCRdb's copy has only in-frame clones and lacks some. That table furnishes V, J and clone size, whereas the DNA furnished D and trimming. The repertoire consists of some 93,000 clones, with 70% to 85% occurring once and the leading ten covering 10%. V and J are TRBV5-5 and TRBJ2-1, with D uncertain. This TCR derives from a man aged 65 to 79 with acute or convalescent COVID-19. Source material: peripheral blood. The DNA of the CDR3 is TGTGCCAGCAGCTTGGTACGGGTGTCTTACAATGAGCAGTTCTTC. This encodes CASSLVRVSYNEQFF.